This passage covers 4 T cell receptor beta chains from one sample sequenced in a study of CD8 T cells in ankylosing spondylitis. MiXCR, applied by TCRdb to the 5' RACE reads, yields one record per CDR3 protein. The repertoire holds 220,000 or so distinct CDR3 sequences, about 10% seen once, with about 20% in the top ten. Material for sequencing was blood, either unsorted or a sorted T cell fraction (not recorded which). These receptors originate from a male donor with ankylosing spondylitis or in good health (not recorded which).

The CDR3 is CASSPPRQGFTGELFF. As DNA, the CDR3 is TGTGCCAGCAGCCCCCCCCGACAGGGGTTCACCGGGGAGCTGTTTTTT. V gene TRBV7-9 combines with J gene TRBJ2-2, with 8 nucleotides matching TRBD1. Looked up from germline, CDR1 is SEHNR and CDR2 is FQNEAQ (reference sequence). This CDR3 contains 16 residues. V lost 5 bases, J lost 4 bases, and 9 bases stayed unmatched.

This clonotype turned up a few times. CDR3 DNA sequence: TGCGCCAGCAGACTCCTCAGGGACAGGGCCCACGAGCAGTACTTC. Its translation: CASRLLRDRAHEQYF. The J gene is TRBJ2-7, the V gene TRBV5-1; 9 bases fit TRBD1. Germline V lookup: CDR1 SGHRS, CDR2 YFSETQ. J gave up 5 bases and V 5 bases, and 11 bases lay outside the gene matches. This CDR3 region has 15 residues.

This clonotype appeared many times. The chain's CDR3 is CSSRALGDTEAFF. The CDR3 DNA is TGCAGCTCAAGGGCCCTTGGGGACACTGAAGCTTTCTTT. The chain combines TRBV29-1 with TRBJ1-1; D not certain. Looked up from germline, CDR1 is SQVTM and CDR2 is ANQGSEA. The length of the CDR3 is 13 residues. V was trimmed by 8 bases and J by 3 bases, leaving 16 bases between them.

This clonotype occurred many times. The rearrangement links TRBV6-5 to TRBJ1-1, with D uncertain. This CDR3 contains 18 residues. The V end was cut by 4 bases, the J end by 4 bases, with 25 bases between. CDR1 MNHEY and CDR2 SVGAGI come from the germline V gene. The CDR3 DNA is TGTGCCAGCAGTTTCTATAAAGGATCTGCAAGGGCGGGCACTGAAGCTTTCTTT. It encodes CASSFYKGSARAGTEAFF.